This TCR beta chain was captured by sequencing in a study of control samples from healthy donors and cancer patients. The protocol was immunoSEQ multiplex PCR, while the TCRdb copy is restricted to in-frame clones and leaves out a portion. In the table there are 150,000 or so clones, about 91% of which are singletons. The CDR3 consists of 11 residues. Trimming removed 1 base at V and 8 bases at J, with 5 bases between. Germline V gene sequence: CDR1 LGHDT, CDR2 YNNKEL (reference sequence). This sequence joins TRBV3-1 (or the pseudogene TRBV3-2) and TRBJ1-2; no clear D. The sequence was obtained from a young woman in good health. The sample was blood. The CDR3 sequence is CASSQGVGYTF. The CDR3 DNA is TGTGCCAGCAGCCAAGGTGTGGGCTACACCTTC.